The 9 T cell receptor beta chains below were found in one sample sequenced in a study of post-analysis software for immune sequencing data. Findings and caveats of the study: Patients had higher frequencies than controls of five TRBV segments, including TRBV5-6, TRBV5-1 and TRBV20-1.

These TCRs are of unknown antigen specificity. Unique molecular identifiers were carried by the TCR beta cDNA libraries. TCRdb processed the PCR reads anew with MiXCR; each CDR3 protein has one entry. This sample has 820,000 or so distinct CDR3 sequences; about 50% occur once, and the top ten carry approximately 4.3%. The specimen was blood. The receptors shown here come from a girl under 18 with multiple sclerosis.

The J gene is TRBJ2-4, the V gene TRBV7-6, with TRBD2 matching over 9 bases. The J call may be faulty, since TRBJ2-5 better matches the DNA end. Germline lookup yields CDR1 SGHVS and CDR2 FNYEAQ. This CDR3 has 17 residues. The CDR3 spells CASSLGGGRANRETQYF. The DNA for the CDR3 is TGTGCCAGCAGCTTAGGGGGCGGGAGGGCCAACCGAGAGACCCAGTACTTC.

V is TRBV27 and J is TRBJ2-7, with 8 bases that match TRBD2. With V trimmed by 6 bases and J by 3 bases, 13 bases remained unmatched. The CDR3 totals 16 residues. Germline assignment: CDR1 MNHEY and CDR2 SMNVEV (reference sequence). The CDR3 region is CASRGSRGATLYEQYF. Here the CDR3 DNA reads TGTGCCAGCAGGGGATCGCGGGGGGCGACCCTCTACGAGCAGTACTTC.

The CDR3 DNA is TGTGCCAGTAAGGAGGGCGGGGATACGCAGTATTTT. Translated: CASKEGGDTQYF. The chain employs TRBV2 and TRBJ2-3, with TRBD2 as a possible D gene (6 bases). CDR3 length: 12 residues. Trimming shortened V by 9 bases and J by 6 bases, and 13 bases separated the two germline ends. Per germline, CDR1 SNHLY and CDR2 FYNNEI.

This chain links TRBV11-2 with TRBJ2-7, with 7 bases lining up with TRBD1. Per germline, CDR1 SGHAT and CDR2 FQNNGV. The CDR3 is made up of 16 amino acids. V gave up 4 bases and J gave up 2 bases; unmatched junction bases: 11. CDR3 protein: CASSWGIGQVTYEQYF. For the CDR3, the DNA is TGTGCCAGCAGCTGGGGAATTGGACAGGTAACCTACGAGCAGTACTTC. The entire variable domain, with the rest obtained from reference TRBV11-2 and TRBJ2-7, is as follows: EAGVAQSPRYKIIEKRQSVAFWCNPISGHATLYWYQQILGQGPKLLIQFQNNGVVDDSQLPKDRFSAERLKGVDSTLKIQPAKLEDSAVYLCASSWGIGQVTYEQYFGPGTRLTVT.

The chain uses TRBV12-3 or TRBV12-4 and TRBJ2-5; 8 nucleotides match TRBD1. V trimming: 5 bases; J trimming: 2 bases; junction bases outside the gene matches: 7. This CDR3 has 15 residues. The CDR3 spells CASSMRTGWQETQYF. The CDR3 coding sequence is TGTGCCAGCAGTATGAGGACAGGGTGGCAAGAGACCCAGTACTTC.

This chain connects TRBV6-1 to TRBJ2-4, with D perhaps assigned TRBD1 or TRBD2 (5 bases each). Germline V gene lookup returns CDR1 MNHNS and CDR2 SASEGT. V lost 4 bases and J 0 bases, leaving 22 bases between the germline ends. This CDR3 contains 19 residues. CDR3 sequence reads: CASSVDIGTAEIAKNIQYF. For the CDR3, the DNA is TGTGCCAGCAGTGTCGATATCGGGACGGCTGAAATAGCCAAAAACATTCAGTACTTC.

The V call is TRBV10-3, the J call TRBJ2-5; D is unclear. The J call may be incorrect, as the DNA end agrees better with TRBJ2-7. This CDR3 is built from 13 residues. Germline loops: CDR1 ENHRY, CDR2 SYGVKD. CDR3 DNA sequence: TGTGCCATCAGGGCCGGCCTACCTTACGAGCAGTACTTC. Translation: CAIRAGLPYEQYF.

The chain links TRBV20-1 to TRBJ2-7; D unresolved. From germline, CDR1 is DFQATT and CDR2 SNEGSKA (reference sequence). V was clipped by 2 bases and J by 4 bases, with 12 bases between them. The CDR3 sequence is 13 residues long. The CDR3 DNA follows: TGCAGTGCTAGATCCGGGCAGTCATACGAGCAGTACTTC. This codes for CSARSGQSYEQYF.

V gene TRBV6-5 combines with J gene TRBJ2-3, with 9 bases lining up with TRBD2. The length of the CDR3 is 13 residues. Losses at the gene ends were 8 bases for V and 5 bases for J; bases not matched to a gene: 5. The V gene's germline CDR1 is MNHEY and CDR2 SVGAGI. The CDR3 reads CASHRLAEDTQYF. The DNA for the CDR3 is TGTGCCAGCCACAGACTAGCGGAAGATACGCAGTATTTT.